A selection of T cell receptor beta chains follows, all from one sample in a study of T cell clonotyping in hematopoietic cell transplantation. The repertoire was sequenced with immunoSEQ multiplex PCR; TCRdb's copy has only in-frame clones and lacks some. The data show fewer than 100,000 clones, with roughly 95% seen just once and under 2% held by the top ten. The specimen was peripheral blood mononuclear cells, collected before stem cell transplant. The receptors shown here come from a woman aged 50 to 60 with acute myeloid leukemia. Some clones in this sample may be carry-over from other donors' samples. Each CDR3 is given without its conserved first and last residue.

J gene | V gene | CDR3 protein
TRBJ2-7 | TRBV9 | ASSALAGGLEEQY
TRBJ2-5 | TRBV11-1 | ASSPGTSGGNQETQY
TRBJ2-7 | TRBV7-8 | ASRLFGQGLEQY
TRBJ1-3 | TRBV7-2 | ASSLGRSSGNTIY
TRBJ2-7 | TRBV6-1 | ASSALFYEQY
TRBJ1-1 | TRBV27 | ASSSLWDRSEAF
TRBJ2-1 | TRBV11-3 | ASSTGLAGGPVDEQF
TRBJ2-2 | TRBV2 | ASSRDRVVGGTGELF
TRBJ1-2 | TRBV5-1 | ASSVDRVGGYT
TRBJ1-4 | TRBV10-3 | AISERAEEKLF
TRBJ2-2 | TRBV6-4 | ASSDSRRAGELF
TRBJ2-3 | TRBV9 | ASSVSGRALDTQY
TRBJ1-2 | TRBV7-2 | ASSLRQGHYGYT
TRBJ1-5 | TRBV6-1 | ASSWDRGISQPQH